This T cell receptor (beta chain) was recorded in a study of blood T cells in healthy people across ages. The second PCR ran roughly 7 to 11 cycles with a sample-barcoded 5' primer and J-beta primers. Every single cDNA molecule received a tag from a template-switch adaptor with 12 random nucleotides. TCRdb used MiXCR to reprocess the 5' RACE reads, holding one entry per CDR3 protein. This sample yields 600,000 to 850,000 distinct CDR3 sequences, of which roughly 44% are seen a single time; 20% to 25% belongs to the top ten. Input material: blood. This sequence originates from a woman aged 60-75 years in good health.

CDR3: CASSFLPVVELFF. CDR3 coding DNA: TGTGCCAGCAGCTTCCTTCCAGTTGTGGAGCTGTTTTTT. The chain is built from TRBV5-5 and TRBJ2-2; D unclear. The CDR3 loop spans 13 amino acids. From germline, CDR1 is SGHKS and CDR2 YYEKEE (reference sequence). Trimming cost V 2 bases and J 10 bases, with 12 bases left between them.